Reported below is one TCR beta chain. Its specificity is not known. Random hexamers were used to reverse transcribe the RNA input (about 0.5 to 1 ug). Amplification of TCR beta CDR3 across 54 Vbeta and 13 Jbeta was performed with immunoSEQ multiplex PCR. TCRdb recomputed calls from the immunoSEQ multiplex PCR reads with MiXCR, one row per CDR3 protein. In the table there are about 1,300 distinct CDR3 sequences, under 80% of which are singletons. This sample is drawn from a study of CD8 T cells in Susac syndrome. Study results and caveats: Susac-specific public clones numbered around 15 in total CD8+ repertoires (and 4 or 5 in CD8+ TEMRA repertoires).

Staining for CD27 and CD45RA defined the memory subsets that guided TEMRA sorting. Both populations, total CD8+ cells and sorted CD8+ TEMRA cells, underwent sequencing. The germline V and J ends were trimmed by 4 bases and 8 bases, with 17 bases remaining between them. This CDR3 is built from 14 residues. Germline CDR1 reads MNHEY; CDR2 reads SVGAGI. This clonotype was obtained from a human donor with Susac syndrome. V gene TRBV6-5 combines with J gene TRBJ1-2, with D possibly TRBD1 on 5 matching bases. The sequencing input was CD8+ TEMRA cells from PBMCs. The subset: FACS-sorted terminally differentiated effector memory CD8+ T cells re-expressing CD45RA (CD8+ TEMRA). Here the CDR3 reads CASSLGPPGGGYTF. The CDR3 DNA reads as TGTGCCAGCAGTTTGGGACCCCCGGGGGGGGGCTACACCTTC.